Shown below are 24 T cell receptor beta chains from a single sample sequenced in a study of cytotoxic CD8 clonotypes in ibrutinib-treated CLL. Method: immunoSEQ multiplex PCR; TCRdb's copy keeps in-frame clones and lacks some. The table lists approximately 130,000 clones, around four fifths of them singletons. The sample in question was PBMCs, obtained after 24 months of ibrutinib treatment. The receptors were gathered from a human donor with chronic lymphocytic leukemia.

The chain combines TRBV28 with TRBJ1-2, with TRBD1 matching over 7 bases. Trimming cost V 5 bases and J 5 bases; bases outside gene matches: 11. The CDR3 covers 15 residues. Germline V lookup: CDR1 MDHEN, CDR2 SYDVKM. This chain's CDR3 is CASSMPRQGGYGYTF. The CDR3 DNA reads TGTGCCAGCAGTATGCCAAGACAGGGCGGGTATGGCTACACCTTC.

The V gene is TRBV6-6, the J gene TRBJ1-4; possibly TRBD1 for D (5 bases). CDR1 MNHNY and CDR2 SVGAGI come from the germline V gene (reference sequence). V was cut by 6 bases and J by 8 bases, with 16 bases left in between. This CDR3 contains 14 residues. As DNA, the CDR3 is TGTGCCAGCAGGGGGCGGCAGGGAGGGGAAAAACTGTTTTTT. Translation gives CASRGRQGGEKLFF.

The chain carries TRBV19 and TRBJ2-5, with 8 bases fitting TRBD1. The CDR3 length is 16 residues. Trimming cost V 2 bases and J 5 bases; bases outside gene matches: 10. Germline V gene sequence: CDR1 LNHDA, CDR2 SQIVND (reference sequence). The chain's CDR3 is CASSISGTGLSETQYF. DNA for the CDR3: TGTGCCAGTAGTATATCCGGGACAGGACTTAGCGAGACCCAGTACTTC.

This chain uses TRBV11-3 with TRBJ2-4; D is possibly TRBD1 (6 bases). The CDR3 has 13 residues. Germline assignment: CDR1 SGHNT and CDR2 YENEEA. V lost 1 base and J lost 7, with 8 bases in between. CDR3 sequence (DNA): TGTGCCAGCAGCTTAGGTACAGGGAACATTCAGTACTTC. Its protein product is CASSLGTGNIQYF. The whole variable domain, filled in from reference TRBV11-3 and TRBJ2-4, reads EAGVVQSPRYKIIEKKQPVAFWCNPISGHNTLYWYLQNLGQGPELLIRYENEEAVDDSQLPKDRFSAERLKGVDSTLKIQPAELGDSAVYLCASSLGTGNIQYFGAGTRLSVL.

V and J are TRBV14 and TRBJ2-7, with 8 bases aligning to TRBD2. Germline V CDR1 and CDR2: SGHDN, FVKESK. The trim removed 5 bases at V and 0 bases at J, leaving 6 bases unmatched. CDR3 length equals 15 residues. CDR3: CASSFQAGASYEQYF. The DNA for the CDR3 is TGTGCCAGCAGCTTCCAAGCGGGGGCCTCCTACGAGCAGTACTTC.

This chain uses TRBV6-6 with TRBJ2-5, with D tentatively TRBD1 or TRBD2 (5 bases each). CDR3 size: 13 residues. The germline V gene encodes CDR1 MNHNY and CDR2 SVGAGI (reference sequence). V lost 6 bases, J lost 6 bases, and 14 bases lay in between. The CDR3 sequence is CASRTGQAQTQYF. The CDR3 DNA follows: TGTGCCAGCAGGACGGGGCAGGCCCAGACCCAGTACTTC.

This clone was detected only once. This sequence joins TRBV9 and TRBJ2-7; TRBD1 matches 11 bases. The CDR3 is made up of 16 amino acids. V was clipped by 7 bases and J by 2 bases; unmatched bases: 11. In germline, CDR1 is SGDLS, CDR2 YYNGEE. The CDR3 here is CASVGDGTGGPYEQYF. CDR3 DNA: TGTGCCAGCGTCGGTGATGGGACAGGGGGTCCCTACGAGCAGTACTTC.

This chain links TRBV27 with TRBJ1-2, with D perhaps matching TRBD1 (5 bases). V lost 5 bases and J lost 8, with 9 bases in between. This CDR3 spans 11 amino acids. In germline, CDR1 is MNHEY, CDR2 SMNVEV (reference sequence). CDR3 in amino acids: CASSQGAGYTF. For the CDR3, the DNA is TGTGCCAGCAGTCAGGGCGCGGGCTACACCTTC.

The V gene is TRBV6-1, the J gene TRBJ1-5, with D possibly TRBD1 on 6 matching bases. The CDR3 is 15 amino acids. Germline CDR1 reads MNHNS; CDR2 reads SASEGT. V was trimmed by 2 bases and J by 6 bases, leaving 14 bases between them. CDR3 nucleotides: TGTGCCAGCAGTGAATTTGGGGGCGCGGCTCAGCCCCAGCATTTT. Protein sequence: CASSEFGGAAQPQHF.

The chain employs TRBV4-1 and TRBJ2-1; 10 nucleotides agree with TRBD1. This CDR3 contains 14 residues. V gave up 5 bases and J gave up 6 bases; unmatched junction bases: 4. Per germline, CDR1 MGHRA and CDR2 YSYEKL. CDR3 amino acids: CASSLWTGGNEQFF. CDR3 coding DNA: TGCGCCAGCAGCTTATGGACAGGGGGCAATGAGCAGTTCTTC.

There are a few counts of this clone. The V gene is TRBV7-3, the J gene TRBJ2-7, with D possibly TRBD1 on 5 matching bases. The length of the CDR3 is 13 residues. V was shortened by 1 base and J by 6 bases, with 10 bases between the two germline ends. Germline CDR1 and CDR2: SGHTA and FQGTGA. The CDR3 coding sequence is TGTGCCAGCAGCTTAATTAGGGGTGCCGAGCAGTACTTC. It encodes CASSLIRGAEQYF.

This chain connects TRBV19 to TRBJ1-2, with no clear D. V dropped 2 bases and J dropped 4 bases, with 8 bases sitting between them. The CDR3 contains 13 residues. Germline CDR1 reads LNHDA; CDR2 reads SQIVND (reference sequence). The CDR3 DNA reads TGTGCCAGTAGTATATCAGGCGGCTATGGCTACACCTTC. This codes for CASSISGGYGYTF.

The J gene is TRBJ1-5, the V gene TRBV7-8, with TRBD1 identical over 8 bases. CDR1 is SGHVS and CDR2 is FQNEAQ in the germline V gene. J gave up 0 bases and V 5 bases, and 9 bases lay outside the gene matches. The CDR3 covers 17 residues. CDR3 sequence (DNA): TGTGCCAGCAGCCCCAGAGGGACAGGTTATAGCAATCAGCCCCAGCATTTT. Translated: CASSPRGTGYSNQPQHF. Using reference TRBV7-8 and TRBJ1-5 for the parts outside the CDR3, the full variable domain is GAGVSQSPRYKVAKRGQDVALRCDPISGHVSLFWYQQALGQGPEFLTYFQNEAQLDKSGLPSDRFFAERPEGSVSTLKIQRTQQEDSAVYLCASSPRGTGYSNQPQHFGDGTRLSIL.

DNA for the CDR3: TGTGCCTGGCAGGGAGGTGATCGCTACACCTTC. Its protein product is CAWQGGDRYTF. The chain recombines TRBV30 with TRBJ1-2; maybe TRBD1 (5 bases). The CDR3 extends over 11 amino acids. Trimming left V 5 bases short and J 9 bases short, with 13 bases between. Germline V gives CDR1 GTSNPN, CDR2 SVGIG (reference sequence).

This chain joins TRBV9 and TRBJ1-4, with D maybe TRBD1 (6 bases). Germline V gene lookup returns CDR1 SGDLS and CDR2 YYNGEE. V was clipped by 4 bases and J by 8 bases, with 15 bases between them. The CDR3 spans 14 residues. The CDR3, as DNA: TGTGCCAGCAGCCCCCAACAGGGTGTCGAAAAACTGTTTTTT. It translates to CASSPQQGVEKLFF.

This chain connects TRBV7-2 to TRBJ1-1; D is unresolved. Germline values: CDR1 SGHTA, CDR2 FQGNSA. V was pared by 1 base and J by 1 base, with 4 bases between. The CDR3 has 13 residues. The CDR3 loop is CASSLDRNTEAFF. In DNA form, the CDR3 reads TGTGCCAGCAGCTTAGACAGGAACACTGAAGCTTTCTTT. The full variable domain, completed using reference TRBV7-2 and TRBJ1-1, is GAGVSQSPSNKVTEKGKDVELRCDPISGHTALYWYRQSLGQGLEFLIYFQGNSAPDKSGLPSDRFSAERTGGSVSTLTIQRTQQEDSAVYLCASSLDRNTEAFFGQGTRLTVV.

This rearrangement joins TRBV28 to TRBJ1-1; no firm D call. Germline CDR1 is MDHEN and CDR2 is SYDVKM. There are 12 residues in the CDR3. The ends were cut back, 2 bases at V and 7 bases at J, with 8 bases in the middle. In nucleotides, the CDR3 is TGTGCCAGCAGTTTACTCCCATATGAAGCTTTCTTT. It translates to CASSLLPYEAFF.

This CDR3 reads CASSFIQGAGGYTF. DNA for the CDR3: TGTGCCAGCAGTTTCATACAGGGGGCGGGTGGCTACACCTTC. The chain links TRBV25-1 to TRBJ1-2; 9 positions agree with TRBD1. Trimming cost V 5 bases and J 7 bases; bases outside gene matches: 8. CDR3 length equals 14 residues. In germline, CDR1 is MGHDK, CDR2 SYGVNS.

The chain has TRBV2 and TRBJ2-5, with 8 positions matching TRBD1. The trim removed 6 bases at V and 2 bases at J, leaving 5 bases unmatched. The germline gives CDR1 SNHLY, CDR2 FYNNEI. This CDR3 region has 14 residues. CDR3 nucleotides: TGTGCCAGCAGCGAGAACAGGGGGCAAGAGACCCAGTACTTC. Amino acid sequence: CASSENRGQETQYF.

This clone was found a few times. V gene TRBV9 combines with J gene TRBJ1-6; weak D call: TRBD1 (6 bases). The CDR3 length is 15 residues. Deletions cut 1 base from V and 9 bases from J, with 14 bases between. From germline, CDR1 is SGDLS and CDR2 YYNGEE. The CDR3 DNA reads TGTGCCAGCAGCGTAACAGGGACTTTCGGTTCACCCCTCCACTTT. Encoded protein: CASSVTGTFGSPLHF.

The chain has TRBV11-2 and TRBJ2-3; D may be TRBD1 (5 bases). Germline V gives CDR1 SGHAT, CDR2 FQNNGV. V was cut by 5 bases and J by 2 bases, with 17 bases left in between. This CDR3 has 16 residues. In DNA, the CDR3 is TGTGCCAGCAGCCTAGGGGCCAATAGGGACACAGATACGCAGTATTTT. Its translation is CASSLGANRDTDTQYF.

This chain uses TRBV6-1 with TRBJ2-3, with D perhaps matching TRBD1 or TRBD2 (6 bases each). The CDR3 covers 14 residues. The V and J ends lost 7 bases and 4 bases respectively, with 15 bases between them. Germline CDR1 MNHNS, CDR2 SASEGT. For the CDR3, the DNA is TGTGCCAGCACAGTGGGGGGCCGTCCAGATACGCAGTATTTT. Translation gives CASTVGGRPDTQYF.

CDR3 sequence: CASSLPRGTDTQYF. In DNA, the CDR3 is TGTGCCAGCAGCTTACCGCGAGGCACAGATACGCAGTATTTT. The chain uses TRBV7-8 and TRBJ2-3; D not certain. Trimming stripped 2 bases from V and 1 base from J, with 7 bases between. Germline loops: CDR1 SGHVS, CDR2 FQNEAQ. The CDR3 runs 14 residues.

This chain links TRBV5-4 with TRBJ2-3; a possible D gene is TRBD2 (5 bases). V gave up 2 bases and J gave up 6 bases, with 10 bases separating them. Per germline, CDR1 SGHNT and CDR2 YYREEE (reference sequence). This CDR3 contains 13 residues. CDR3 in amino acids: CASSFSVMDTQYF. CDR3 nucleotide sequence: TGTGCCAGCAGCTTTAGCGTTATGGATACGCAGTATTTT.